There are many counts of the clone carrying this T cell receptor beta chain. The data were obtained in a study of metastatic and nonmetastatic thyroid tumors. Thyroid surgery had not been preceded by any treatment in any patient. Per the authors' pipeline: Built for papillary thyroid cancer, a distant-metastasis classifier drew on CDR3 differences across clinicopathological groups. MiXCR re-clonotyped the PCR reads for TCRdb. The V and J calls, along with clone size, are taken from TCRdb and not from the paper's own processing. The table lists about 40,000 clones, 16% of them singletons, with 3% to 4% in the top ten. Sequencing used blood. This TCR was sampled from a female donor with papillary thyroid cancer or a benign thyroid nodule (not recorded which). Some clones in this sample may be carry-over from other donors' samples.

The CDR3 DNA sequence: TGCGCCAGCAGCCAAGTGGACCTTATATCCTACAATGAGCAGTTCTTC. As protein: CASSQVDLISYNEQFF. The rearrangement joins TRBV4-1 to TRBJ2-1, with no clear D. This CDR3 has 16 residues. The V gene's germline CDR1 is MGHRA and CDR2 YSYEKL. Trimming removed 1 base from V and 1 base from J, with 11 bases in between.